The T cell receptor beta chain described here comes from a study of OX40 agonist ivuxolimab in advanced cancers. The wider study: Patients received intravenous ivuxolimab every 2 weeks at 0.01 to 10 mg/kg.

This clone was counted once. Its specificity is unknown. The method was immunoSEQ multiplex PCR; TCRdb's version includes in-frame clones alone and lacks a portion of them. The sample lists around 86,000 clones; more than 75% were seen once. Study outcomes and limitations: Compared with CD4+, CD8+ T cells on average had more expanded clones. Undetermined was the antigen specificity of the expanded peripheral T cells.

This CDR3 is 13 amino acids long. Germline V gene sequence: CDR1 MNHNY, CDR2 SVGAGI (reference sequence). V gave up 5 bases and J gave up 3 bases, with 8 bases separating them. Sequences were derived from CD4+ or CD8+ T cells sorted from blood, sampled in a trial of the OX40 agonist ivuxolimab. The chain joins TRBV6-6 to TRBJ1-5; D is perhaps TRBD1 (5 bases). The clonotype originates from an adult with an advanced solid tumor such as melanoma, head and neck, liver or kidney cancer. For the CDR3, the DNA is TGTGCCAGCAGTGACAGTGTCAATCAGCCCCAGCATTTT. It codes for CASSDSVNQPQHF.